Detailed here is one T cell receptor beta chain. The sample belongs to a study of T cell changes during pregnancy in multiple sclerosis. Sequencing was performed with immunoSEQ multiplex PCR; in TCRdb, only in-frame clones are kept and a portion is missing. Of tens of thousands of clones listed, roughly 92% were seen once; the top ten hold about 2.3%. The receptor's source is a female donor with multiple sclerosis, enrolled in a pregnancy study. Sequences were derived from peripheral blood, sampled before pregnancy.

In nucleotides, the CDR3 is TGTGCCAGCAGCCAAGCGAATGAGCAGTTCTTC. Translating gives CASSQANEQFF. The rearrangement links TRBV4-2 to TRBJ2-1; D unclear. CDR1 and CDR2 (germline): LGHNA, YNFKEQ. This CDR3 is built from 11 residues. Trimming took off 1 base at V and 7 bases at J, with 2 bases between the two ends.